The rows below give T cell receptor beta chains drawn from one sample of a study of technical replicates of blood from a few donors. The data were produced by immunoSEQ multiplex PCR, yet TCRdb's version contains in-frame clones alone and is incomplete. The table includes 75,000 to 90,000 clones, 80% to 95% detected once. Input material: T cells isolated from PBMCs. Every receptor here comes from a human donor in good health. Each CDR3 is given with its conserved first and last residue. D genes are given only for firm matches. Rows give clone size only sometimes, using once, few, many, or a class for an expanded clone.

size	V	D	J	CDR3
.	TRBV9	TRBD2	TRBJ2-1	CASSVDWRGGPNEQFF
.	TRBV11-2	.	TRBJ1-2	CASSFPQGYGYTF
.	TRBV7-9	.	TRBJ2-7	CATKDRFSYEQYF
.	TRBV5-1	TRBD1	TRBJ2-2	CASSPDRANTGELFF
.	TRBV11-3	.	TRBJ2-1	CASSFGSPYNEQFF
once	TRBV7-9	TRBD1	TRBJ1-1	CASSQSGGLNTEAFF
.	TRBV7-9	TRBD1	TRBJ2-5	CASSLTGGGRETQYF
.	TRBV28	.	TRBJ1-1	CASSPRALPEAFF
few	TRBV5-1	.	TRBJ1-1	CASSLSDSTEAFF
.	TRBV28	.	TRBJ1-1	CASSPVGGDTEAFF
.	TRBV7-9	.	TRBJ1-4	CASSAKGLGRNEKLFF
once	TRBV6-5	TRBD2	TRBJ2-1	CASRQTSGEQFF
.	TRBV5-5	.	TRBJ1-5	CASSWGTSGQPQHF
.	TRBV7-9	.	TRBJ2-3	CASSFADNPSGDTQYF
.	TRBV4-1	.	TRBJ1-2	CASSQGLTGRRDDGYTF
.	TRBV7-6	TRBD1	TRBJ1-5	CASSSRSFDRAGYSNQPQHF
.	TRBV9	.	TRBJ1-6	CASSVGSSSPLHF
.	TRBV30	TRBD2	TRBJ2-3	CAWSAYLGTSGGRSDTQYF
.	TRBV4-2	TRBD1	TRBJ1-2	CASSLDVGQAVYGYTF
.	TRBV29-1	TRBD1	TRBJ2-7	CSALPGGSYEQYF
.	TRBV14	.	TRBJ2-7	CASSQVGGIHEQYF
.	TRBV28	.	TRBJ2-5	CASSTPQGPQETQYF
few	TRBV11-2	.	TRBJ1-1	CASSSSGTGDSEAFF
.	TRBV6-4	TRBD1	TRBJ2-1	CASSDLDRGLYNEQFF
.	TRBV4-1	.	TRBJ1-2	CASSQESLSYGYTF
.	TRBV28	.	TRBJ1-2	CASSPWPGSYGYTF
.	TRBV19	.	TRBJ2-2	CASSTRTNTGELFF
.	TRBV10-1	.	TRBJ2-3	CASSELQGSTQYF
.	TRBV28	.	TRBJ2-1	CASSPETHPPNNEQFF
.	TRBV21-1	.	TRBJ2-2	CASPLAGGTTGELFF
.	TRBV19	TRBD2	TRBJ2-1	CASTPLAGGNNEQFF
.	TRBV28	.	TRBJ2-7	CASTLPGSYEQYF
.	TRBV19	.	TRBJ1-1	CASRWPGGRDTEAFF
.	TRBV13	TRBD2	TRBJ2-3	CASSLGAGGRETDTQYF
.	TRBV29-1	TRBD2	TRBJ2-5	CSAIGLAELQTQYF
once	TRBV7-9	.	TRBJ1-1	CASSLIGGSTEAFF
.	TRBV6-6	TRBD2	TRBJ2-1	CASSAGLAGVINEQFF
.	TRBV4-1	.	TRBJ1-5	CASSQDYGNQPQHF
.	TRBV28	TRBD1	TRBJ1-4	CASSSLTGEAEKLFF
.	TRBV7-8	.	TRBJ1-5	CASSLAGGAGQPQHF
.	TRBV19	TRBD1	TRBJ2-5	CASSIGGTGPVDGTQYF
.	TRBV9	.	TRBJ1-1	CASRGGVNTEAFF
once	TRBV11-2	.	TRBJ1-5	CASSLGVWQPQHF
.	TRBV5-1	.	TRBJ2-5	CASSIYNTPAQETQYF
.	TRBV9	TRBD2	TRBJ2-5	CASSVDPSGGETQYF
.	TRBV7-3	.	TRBJ1-1	CASSRGQNTEAFF
few	TRBV7-3	TRBD1	TRBJ1-1	CASRRTGGTEAFF
.	TRBV28	TRBD1	TRBJ2-1	CASSRTGDKGNEQFF
.	TRBV2	.	TRBJ2-7	CASSHFPLPDGTYEQYF
.	TRBV5-1	.	TRBJ2-2	CASSLTYLNTGELFF
.	TRBV5-1	TRBD1	TRBJ2-5	CASSLLGIARQGQETQYF
once	TRBV19	.	TRBJ2-3	CASSILDTDTQYF
.	TRBV11-2	.	TRBJ2-7	CASSLDIEDLTYEQYF
.	TRBV10-1	TRBD1	TRBJ2-1	CASSRTQRDRGDNEQFF
.	TRBV7-9	.	TRBJ1-2	CASSGGAGKRYGYTF
.	TRBV28	.	TRBJ2-3	CATSLALAHNIHTDTQYF
few	TRBV9	.	TRBJ1-1	CASSATVVTEAFF
.	TRBV19	.	TRBJ1-5	CASSIVGEAGNQPQHF
.	TRBV11-3	TRBD1	TRBJ1-2	CASSPGGKANYGYTF